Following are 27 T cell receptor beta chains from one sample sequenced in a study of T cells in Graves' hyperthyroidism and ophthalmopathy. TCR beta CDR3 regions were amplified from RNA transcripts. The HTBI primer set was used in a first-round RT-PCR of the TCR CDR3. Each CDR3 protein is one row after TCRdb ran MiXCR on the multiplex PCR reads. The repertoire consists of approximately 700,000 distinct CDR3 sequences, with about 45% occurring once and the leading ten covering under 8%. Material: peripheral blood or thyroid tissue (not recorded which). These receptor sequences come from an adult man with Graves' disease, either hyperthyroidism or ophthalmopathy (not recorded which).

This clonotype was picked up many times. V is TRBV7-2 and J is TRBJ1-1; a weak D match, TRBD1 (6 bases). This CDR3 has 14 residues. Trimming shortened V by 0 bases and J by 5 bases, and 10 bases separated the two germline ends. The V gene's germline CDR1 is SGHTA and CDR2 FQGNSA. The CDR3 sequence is CASSLAQGETEAFF. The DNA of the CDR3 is TGTGCCAGCAGCTTAGCACAGGGTGAGACTGAAGCTTTCTTT.

The CDR3 bases are TGTGCCAGCAGTGGGTCGGGAGATGAAAAACTGTTTTTT. It translates to CASSGSGDEKLFF. The chain is built from TRBV2 and TRBJ1-4; D is unclear. In germline, CDR1 is SNHLY, CDR2 FYNNEI. Deletions cut 4 bases from V and 6 bases from J, with 9 bases between. CDR3 length equals 13 residues.

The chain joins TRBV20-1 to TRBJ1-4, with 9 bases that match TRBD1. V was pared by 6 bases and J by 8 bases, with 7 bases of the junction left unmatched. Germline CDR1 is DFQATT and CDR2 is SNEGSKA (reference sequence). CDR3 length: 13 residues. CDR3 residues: CSAPGTGREKLFF. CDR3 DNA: TGCAGTGCCCCCGGGACAGGGCGAGAAAAACTGTTTTTT.

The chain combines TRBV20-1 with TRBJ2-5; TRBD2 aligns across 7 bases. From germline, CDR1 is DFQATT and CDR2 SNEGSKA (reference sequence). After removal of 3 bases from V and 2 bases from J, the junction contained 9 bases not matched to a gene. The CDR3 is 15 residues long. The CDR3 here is CSARAPAGRQETQYF. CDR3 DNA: TGCAGTGCTAGGGCACCAGCGGGAAGGCAAGAGACCCAGTACTTC.

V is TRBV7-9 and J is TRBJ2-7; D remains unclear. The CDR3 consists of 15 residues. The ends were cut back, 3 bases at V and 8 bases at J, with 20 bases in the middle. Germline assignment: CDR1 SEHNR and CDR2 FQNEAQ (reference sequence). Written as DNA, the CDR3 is TGTGCCAGCAGCTTCGACCCGACCGATCAGCCCCAGCAGTACTTC. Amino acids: CASSFDPTDQPQQYF.

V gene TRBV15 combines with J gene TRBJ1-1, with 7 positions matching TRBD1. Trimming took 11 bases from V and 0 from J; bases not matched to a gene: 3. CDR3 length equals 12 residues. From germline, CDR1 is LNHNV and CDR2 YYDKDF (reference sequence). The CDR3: CAEGQMNTEAFF. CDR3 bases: TGTGCCGAGGGACAGATGAACACTGAAGCTTTCTTT.

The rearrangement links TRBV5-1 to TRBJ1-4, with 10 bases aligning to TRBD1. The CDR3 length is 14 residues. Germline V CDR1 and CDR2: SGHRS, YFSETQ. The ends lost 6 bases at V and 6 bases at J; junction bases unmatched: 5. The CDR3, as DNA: TGCGCCAGCAACTTAGGGACAGGGGATGAAAAACTGTTTTTT. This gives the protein CASNLGTGDEKLFF.

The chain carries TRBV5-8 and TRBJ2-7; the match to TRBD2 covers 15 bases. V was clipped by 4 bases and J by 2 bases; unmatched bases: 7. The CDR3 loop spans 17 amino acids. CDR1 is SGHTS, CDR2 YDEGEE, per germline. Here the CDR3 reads CASSPDGLAGGTYEQYF. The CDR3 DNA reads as TGTGCCAGCAGCCCCGACGGACTAGCGGGAGGGACCTACGAGCAGTACTTC.

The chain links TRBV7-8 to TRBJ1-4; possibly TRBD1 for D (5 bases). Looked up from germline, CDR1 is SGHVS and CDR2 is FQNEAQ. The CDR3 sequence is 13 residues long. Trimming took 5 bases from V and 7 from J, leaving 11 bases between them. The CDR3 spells CASSHQGVEKLFF. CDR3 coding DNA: TGTGCCAGCAGCCACCAGGGAGTTGAAAAACTGTTTTTT.

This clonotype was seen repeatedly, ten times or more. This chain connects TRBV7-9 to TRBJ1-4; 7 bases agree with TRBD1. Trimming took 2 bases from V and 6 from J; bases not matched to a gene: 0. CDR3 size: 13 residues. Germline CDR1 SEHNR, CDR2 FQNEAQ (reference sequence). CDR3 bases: TGTGCCAGCAGCTTACAGGGGGATGAAAAACTGTTTTTT. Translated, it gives CASSLQGDEKLFF.

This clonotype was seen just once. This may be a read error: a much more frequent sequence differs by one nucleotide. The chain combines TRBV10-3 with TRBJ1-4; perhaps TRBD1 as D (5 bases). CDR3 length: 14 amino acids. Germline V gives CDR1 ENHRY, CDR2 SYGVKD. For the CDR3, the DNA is TGTGCCAACAGTGGGACCGCAACTAATGAAAAACTGTTTTTT. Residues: CANSGTATNEKLFF.

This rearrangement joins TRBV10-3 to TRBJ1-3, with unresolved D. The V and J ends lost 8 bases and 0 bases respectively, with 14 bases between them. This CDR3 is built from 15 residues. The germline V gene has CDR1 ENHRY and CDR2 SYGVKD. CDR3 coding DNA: TGTGCCATCCGCGGAGAGATGAGCTCTGGAAACACCATATATTTT. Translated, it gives CAIRGEMSSGNTIYF.

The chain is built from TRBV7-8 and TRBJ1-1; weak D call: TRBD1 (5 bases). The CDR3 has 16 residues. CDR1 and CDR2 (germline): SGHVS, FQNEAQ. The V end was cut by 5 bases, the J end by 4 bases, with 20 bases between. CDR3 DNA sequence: TGTGCCAGCAGCCAAGGGGAGACCGGGTCGGTCACTGAAGCTTTCTTT. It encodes CASSQGETGSVTEAFF.

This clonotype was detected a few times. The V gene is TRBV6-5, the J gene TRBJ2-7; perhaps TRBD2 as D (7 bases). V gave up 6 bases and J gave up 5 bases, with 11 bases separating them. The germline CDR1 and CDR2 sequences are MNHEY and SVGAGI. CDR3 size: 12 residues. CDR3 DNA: TGTGCCAGCAGGAGGGGGGGGGACGAGCAGTACTTC. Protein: CASRRGGDEQYF.

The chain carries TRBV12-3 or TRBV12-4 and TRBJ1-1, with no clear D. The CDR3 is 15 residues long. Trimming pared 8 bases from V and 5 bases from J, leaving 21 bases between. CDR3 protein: CASSPPASLGTEAFF. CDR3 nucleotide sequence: TGTGCCAGCTCACCACCGGCATCTCTGGGGACTGAAGCTTTCTTT.

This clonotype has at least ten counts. The CDR3 protein is CASKQGAGGDEQYF. In nucleotides, the CDR3 is TGTGCCAGCAAGCAAGGAGCAGGGGGCGACGAGCAGTACTTC. The rearrangement joins TRBV2 to TRBJ2-7; 8 bases align to TRBD1. This CDR3 has 14 residues. Germline V gene lookup returns CDR1 SNHLY and CDR2 FYNNEI. Germline trimming cut 7 bases from V and 5 bases from J; bases unmatched to any gene: 10.

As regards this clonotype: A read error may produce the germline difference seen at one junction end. The DNA for the CDR3 is TGCAGTGCTAGAGATTTATTAGCGGGGGTTAACACTGAAGCTTTC. This translates into CSARDLLAGVNTEAF. The chain joins TRBV20-1 to TRBJ2-6; 9 bases line up with TRBD2. There are 15 residues in the CDR3. The germline V gene encodes CDR1 DFQATT and CDR2 SNEGSKA (reference sequence).

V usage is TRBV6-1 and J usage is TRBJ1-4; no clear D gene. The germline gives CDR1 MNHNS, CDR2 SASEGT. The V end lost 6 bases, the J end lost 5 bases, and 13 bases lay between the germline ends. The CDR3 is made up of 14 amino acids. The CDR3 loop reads CASRRLSLNEKLFF. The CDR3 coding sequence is TGTGCCAGCAGGAGACTTAGTCTCAATGAAAAACTGTTTTTT.

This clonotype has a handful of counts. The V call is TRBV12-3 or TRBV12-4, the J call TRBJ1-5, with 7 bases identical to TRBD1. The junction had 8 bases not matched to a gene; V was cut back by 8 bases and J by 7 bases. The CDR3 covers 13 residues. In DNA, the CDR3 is TGTGCCAGCCGGCAGGGGGTGGAGCAGCCCCAGCATTTT. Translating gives CASRQGVEQPQHF.

The CDR3 coding sequence is TGCAGTGCTCGGACAGGCGGGGGGATTTACGAGCAGTACTTC. This gives the protein CSARTGGGIYEQYF. This sequence joins TRBV20-1 and TRBJ2-7; D is perhaps TRBD2 (8 bases). The CDR3 has 14 residues. V was pared by 5 bases and J by 4 bases, with 18 bases between. Germline V gene sequence: CDR1 DFQATT, CDR2 SNEGSKA (reference sequence).

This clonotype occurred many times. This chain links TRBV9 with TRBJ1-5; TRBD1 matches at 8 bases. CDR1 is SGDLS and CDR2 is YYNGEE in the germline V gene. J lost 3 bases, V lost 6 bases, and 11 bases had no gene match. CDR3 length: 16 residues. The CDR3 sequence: CASTMTDRGHNQPQHF. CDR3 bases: TGTGCCAGCACCATGACTGACAGGGGACACAATCAGCCCCAGCATTTT.

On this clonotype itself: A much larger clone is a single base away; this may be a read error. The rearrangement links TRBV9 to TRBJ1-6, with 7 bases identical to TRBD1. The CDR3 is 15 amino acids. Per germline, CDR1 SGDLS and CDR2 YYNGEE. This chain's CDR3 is CASSVGTAYNSPPHF. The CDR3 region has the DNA TGTGCCAGCAGCGTCGGGACAGCCTATAATTCACCCCCCCACTTT.

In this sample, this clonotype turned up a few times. The CDR3 reads CASSEGTGGNQPQHF. The CDR3 nucleotides are TGCGCCAGCAGTGAAGGGACAGGGGGCAATCAGCCCCAGCATTTT. V usage is TRBV10-2 and J usage is TRBJ1-5; 10 nucleotides line up with TRBD1. The ends lost 3 bases at V and 2 bases at J; junction bases unmatched: 1. Germline V CDR1 and CDR2: WSHSY, SAAADI. The CDR3 consists of 15 residues.

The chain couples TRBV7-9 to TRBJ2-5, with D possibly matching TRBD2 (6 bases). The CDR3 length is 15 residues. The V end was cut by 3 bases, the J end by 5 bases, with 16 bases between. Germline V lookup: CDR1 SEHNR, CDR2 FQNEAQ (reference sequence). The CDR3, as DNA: TGTGCCAGCAGCTTGGCCGGGGGTCGTCACGAGACCCAGTACTTC. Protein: CASSLAGGRHETQYF. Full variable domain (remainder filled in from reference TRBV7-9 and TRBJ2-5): DTGVSQNPRHKITKRGQNVTFRCDPISEHNRLYWYRQTLGQGPEFLTYFQNEAQLEKSRLLSDRFSAERPKGSFSTLEIQRTEQGDSAMYLCASSLAGGRHETQYFGPGTRLLVL.

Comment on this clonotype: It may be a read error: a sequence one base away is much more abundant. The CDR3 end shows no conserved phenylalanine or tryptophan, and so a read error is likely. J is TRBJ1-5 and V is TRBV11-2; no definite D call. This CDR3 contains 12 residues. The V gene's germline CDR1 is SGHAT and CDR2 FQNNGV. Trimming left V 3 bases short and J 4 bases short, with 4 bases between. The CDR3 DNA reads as TGTGCCAGCAGCTTTATGAATCAGCCCCAGCATCTT. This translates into CASSFMNQPQHL.

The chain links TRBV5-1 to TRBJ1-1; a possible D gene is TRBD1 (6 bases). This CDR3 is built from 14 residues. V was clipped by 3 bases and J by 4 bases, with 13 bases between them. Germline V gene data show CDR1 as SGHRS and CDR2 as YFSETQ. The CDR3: CASSWSGGLTEAFF. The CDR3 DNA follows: TGCGCCAGCAGCTGGTCGGGGGGGCTCACTGAAGCTTTCTTT.

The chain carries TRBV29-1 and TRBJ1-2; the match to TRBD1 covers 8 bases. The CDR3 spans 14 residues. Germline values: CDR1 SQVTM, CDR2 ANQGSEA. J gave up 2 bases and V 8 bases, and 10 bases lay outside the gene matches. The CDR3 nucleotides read TGCAGCCCGCTCGACAGGGGCATGAACTATGGCTACACCTTC. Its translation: CSPLDRGMNYGYTF. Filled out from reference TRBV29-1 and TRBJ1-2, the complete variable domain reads SAVISQKPSRDICQRGTSLTIQCQVDSQVTMMFWYRQQPGQSLTLIATANQGSEATYESGFVIDKFPISRPNLTFSTLTVSNMSPEDSSIYLCSPLDRGMNYGYTFGSGTRLTVV.